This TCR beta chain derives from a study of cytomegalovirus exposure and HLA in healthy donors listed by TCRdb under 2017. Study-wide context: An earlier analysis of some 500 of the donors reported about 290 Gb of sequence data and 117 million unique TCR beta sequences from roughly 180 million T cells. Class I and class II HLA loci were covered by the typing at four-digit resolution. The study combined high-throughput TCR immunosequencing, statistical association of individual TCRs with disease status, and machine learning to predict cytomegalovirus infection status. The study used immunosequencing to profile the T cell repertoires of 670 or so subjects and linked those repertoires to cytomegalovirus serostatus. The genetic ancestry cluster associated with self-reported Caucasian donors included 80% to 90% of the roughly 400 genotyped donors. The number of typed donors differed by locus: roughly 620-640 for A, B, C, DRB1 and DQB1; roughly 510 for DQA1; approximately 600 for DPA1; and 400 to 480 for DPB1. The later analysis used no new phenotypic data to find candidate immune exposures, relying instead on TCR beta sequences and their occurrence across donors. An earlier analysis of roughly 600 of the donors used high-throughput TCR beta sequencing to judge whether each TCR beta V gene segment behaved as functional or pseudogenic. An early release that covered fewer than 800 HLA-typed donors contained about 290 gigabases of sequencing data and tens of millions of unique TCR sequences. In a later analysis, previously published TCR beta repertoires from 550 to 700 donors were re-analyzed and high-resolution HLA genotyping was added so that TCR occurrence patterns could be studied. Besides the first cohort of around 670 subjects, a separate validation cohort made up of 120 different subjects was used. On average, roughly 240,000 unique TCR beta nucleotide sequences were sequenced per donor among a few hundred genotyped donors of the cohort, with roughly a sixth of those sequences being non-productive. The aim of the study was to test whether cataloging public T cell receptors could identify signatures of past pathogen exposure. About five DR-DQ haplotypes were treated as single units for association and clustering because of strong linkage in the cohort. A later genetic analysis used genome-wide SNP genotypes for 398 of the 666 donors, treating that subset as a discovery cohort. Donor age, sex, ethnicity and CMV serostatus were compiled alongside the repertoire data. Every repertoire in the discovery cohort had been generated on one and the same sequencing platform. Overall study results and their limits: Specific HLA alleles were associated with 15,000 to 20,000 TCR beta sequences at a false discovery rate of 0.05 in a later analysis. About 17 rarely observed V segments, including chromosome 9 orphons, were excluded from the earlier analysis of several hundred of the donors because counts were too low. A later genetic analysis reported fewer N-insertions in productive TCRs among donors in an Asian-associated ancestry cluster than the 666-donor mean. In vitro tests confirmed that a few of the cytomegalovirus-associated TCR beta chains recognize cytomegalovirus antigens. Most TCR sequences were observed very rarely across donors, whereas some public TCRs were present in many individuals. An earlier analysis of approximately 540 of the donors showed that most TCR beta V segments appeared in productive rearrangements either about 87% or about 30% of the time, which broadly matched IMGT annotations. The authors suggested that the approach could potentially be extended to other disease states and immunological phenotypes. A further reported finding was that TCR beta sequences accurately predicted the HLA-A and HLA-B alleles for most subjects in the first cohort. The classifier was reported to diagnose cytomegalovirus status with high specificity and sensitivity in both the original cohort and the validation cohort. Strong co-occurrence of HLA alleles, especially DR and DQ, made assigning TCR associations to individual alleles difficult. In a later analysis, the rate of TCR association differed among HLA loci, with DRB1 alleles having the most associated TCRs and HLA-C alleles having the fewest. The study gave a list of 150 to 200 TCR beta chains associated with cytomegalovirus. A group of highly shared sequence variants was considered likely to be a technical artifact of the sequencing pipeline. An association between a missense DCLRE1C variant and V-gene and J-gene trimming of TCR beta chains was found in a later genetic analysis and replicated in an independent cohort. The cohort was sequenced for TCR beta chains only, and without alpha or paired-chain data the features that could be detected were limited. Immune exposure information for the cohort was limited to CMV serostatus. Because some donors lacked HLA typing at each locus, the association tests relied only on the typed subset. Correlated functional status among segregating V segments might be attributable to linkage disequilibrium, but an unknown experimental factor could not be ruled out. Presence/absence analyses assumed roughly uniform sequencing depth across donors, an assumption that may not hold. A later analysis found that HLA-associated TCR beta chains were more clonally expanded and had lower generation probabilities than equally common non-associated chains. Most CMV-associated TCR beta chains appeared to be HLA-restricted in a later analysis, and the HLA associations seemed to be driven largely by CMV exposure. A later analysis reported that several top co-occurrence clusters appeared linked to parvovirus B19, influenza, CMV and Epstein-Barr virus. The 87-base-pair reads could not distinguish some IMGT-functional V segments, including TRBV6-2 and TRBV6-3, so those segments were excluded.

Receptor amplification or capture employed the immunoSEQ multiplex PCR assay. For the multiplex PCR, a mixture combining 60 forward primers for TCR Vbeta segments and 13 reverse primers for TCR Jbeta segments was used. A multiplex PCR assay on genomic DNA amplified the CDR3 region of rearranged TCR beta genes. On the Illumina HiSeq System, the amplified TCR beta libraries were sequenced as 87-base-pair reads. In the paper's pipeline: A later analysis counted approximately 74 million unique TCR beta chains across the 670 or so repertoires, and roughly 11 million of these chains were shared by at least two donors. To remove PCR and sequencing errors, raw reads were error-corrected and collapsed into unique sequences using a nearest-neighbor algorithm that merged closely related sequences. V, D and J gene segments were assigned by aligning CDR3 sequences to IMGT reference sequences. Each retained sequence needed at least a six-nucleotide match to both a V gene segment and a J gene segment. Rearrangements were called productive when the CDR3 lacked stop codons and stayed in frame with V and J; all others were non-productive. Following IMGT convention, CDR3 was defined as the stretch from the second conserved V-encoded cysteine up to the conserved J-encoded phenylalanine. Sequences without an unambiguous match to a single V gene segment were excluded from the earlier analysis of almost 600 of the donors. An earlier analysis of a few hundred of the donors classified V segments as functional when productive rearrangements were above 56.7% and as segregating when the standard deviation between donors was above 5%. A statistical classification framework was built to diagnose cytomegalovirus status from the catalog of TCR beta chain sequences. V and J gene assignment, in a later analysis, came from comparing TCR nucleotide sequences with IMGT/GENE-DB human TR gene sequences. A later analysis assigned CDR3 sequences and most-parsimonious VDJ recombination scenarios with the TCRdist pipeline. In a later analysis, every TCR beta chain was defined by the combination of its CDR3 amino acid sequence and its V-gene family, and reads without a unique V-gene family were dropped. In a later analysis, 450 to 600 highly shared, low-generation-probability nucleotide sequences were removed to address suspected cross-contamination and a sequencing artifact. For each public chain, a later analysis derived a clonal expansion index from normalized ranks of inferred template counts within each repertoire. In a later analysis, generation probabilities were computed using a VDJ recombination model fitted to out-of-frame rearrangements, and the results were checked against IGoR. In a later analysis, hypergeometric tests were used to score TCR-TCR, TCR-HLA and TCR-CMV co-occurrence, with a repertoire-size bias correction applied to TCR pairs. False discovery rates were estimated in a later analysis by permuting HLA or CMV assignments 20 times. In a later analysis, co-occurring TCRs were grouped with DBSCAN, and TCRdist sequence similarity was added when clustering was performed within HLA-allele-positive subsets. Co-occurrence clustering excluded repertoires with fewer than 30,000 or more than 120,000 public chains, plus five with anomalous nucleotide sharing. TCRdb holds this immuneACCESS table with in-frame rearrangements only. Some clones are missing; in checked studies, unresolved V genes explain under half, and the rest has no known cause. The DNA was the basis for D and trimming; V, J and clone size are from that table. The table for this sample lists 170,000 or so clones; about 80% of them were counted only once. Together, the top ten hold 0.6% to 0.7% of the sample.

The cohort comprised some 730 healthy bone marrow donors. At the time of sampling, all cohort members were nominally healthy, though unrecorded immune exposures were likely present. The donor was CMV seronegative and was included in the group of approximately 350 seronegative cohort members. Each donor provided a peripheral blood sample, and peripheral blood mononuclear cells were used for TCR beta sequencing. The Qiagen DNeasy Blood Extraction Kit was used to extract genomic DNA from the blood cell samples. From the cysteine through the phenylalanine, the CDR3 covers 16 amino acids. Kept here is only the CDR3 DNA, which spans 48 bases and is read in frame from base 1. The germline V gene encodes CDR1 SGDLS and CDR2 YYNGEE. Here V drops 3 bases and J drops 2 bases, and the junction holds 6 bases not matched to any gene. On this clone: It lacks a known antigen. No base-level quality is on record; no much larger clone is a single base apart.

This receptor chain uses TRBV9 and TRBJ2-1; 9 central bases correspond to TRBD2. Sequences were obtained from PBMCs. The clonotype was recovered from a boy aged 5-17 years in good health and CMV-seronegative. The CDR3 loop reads CASSGEAGGPYNEQFF. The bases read TGTGCCAGCAGCGGGGAAGCGGGAGGCCCCTACAATGAGCAGTTCTTC. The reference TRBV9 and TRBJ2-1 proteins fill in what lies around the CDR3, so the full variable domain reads DSGVTQTPKHLITATGQRVTLRCSPRSGDLSVYWYQQSLDQGLQFLIQYYNGEERAKGNILERFSAQQFPDLHSELNLSSLELGDSALYFCASSGEAGGPYNEQFFGPGTRLTVL.